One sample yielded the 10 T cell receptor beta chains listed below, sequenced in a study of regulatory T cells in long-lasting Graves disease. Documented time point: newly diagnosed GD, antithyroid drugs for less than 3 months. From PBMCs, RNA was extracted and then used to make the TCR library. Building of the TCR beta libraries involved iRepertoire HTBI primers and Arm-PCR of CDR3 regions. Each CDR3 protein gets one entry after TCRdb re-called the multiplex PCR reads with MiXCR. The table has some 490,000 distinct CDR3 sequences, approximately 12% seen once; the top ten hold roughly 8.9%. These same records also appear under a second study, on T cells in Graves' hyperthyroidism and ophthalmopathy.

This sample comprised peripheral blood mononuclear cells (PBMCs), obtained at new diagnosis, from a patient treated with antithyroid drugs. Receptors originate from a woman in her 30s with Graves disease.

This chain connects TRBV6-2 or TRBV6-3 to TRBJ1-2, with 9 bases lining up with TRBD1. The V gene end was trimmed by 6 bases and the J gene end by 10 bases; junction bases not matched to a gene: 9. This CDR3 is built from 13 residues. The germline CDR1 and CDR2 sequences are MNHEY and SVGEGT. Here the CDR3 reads CASSGLGTGYYTF. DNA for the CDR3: TGTGCCAGCAGCGGTTTGGGGACAGGGTACTACACCTTC.

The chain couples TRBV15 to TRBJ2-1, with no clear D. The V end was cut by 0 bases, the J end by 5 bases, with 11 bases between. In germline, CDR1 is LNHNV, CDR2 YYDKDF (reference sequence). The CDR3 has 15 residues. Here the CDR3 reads CATSRERWADNEQFF. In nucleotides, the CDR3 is TGTGCCACCAGCAGAGAGCGGTGGGCAGACAATGAGCAGTTCTTC.

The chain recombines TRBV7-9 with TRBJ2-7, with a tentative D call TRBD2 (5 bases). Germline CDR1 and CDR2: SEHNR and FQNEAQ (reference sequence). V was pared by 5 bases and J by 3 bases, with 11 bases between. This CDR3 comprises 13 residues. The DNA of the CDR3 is TGTGCCAGCAGCCTCAGCGGAAACTACGAGCAGTACTTC. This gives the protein CASSLSGNYEQYF. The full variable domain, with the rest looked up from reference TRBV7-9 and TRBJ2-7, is DTGVSQNPRHKITKRGQNVTFRCDPISEHNRLYWYRQTLGQGPEFLTYFQNEAQLEKSRLLSDRFSAERPKGSFSTLEIQRTEQGDSAMYLCASSLSGNYEQYFGPGTRLTVT.

The CDR3 DNA reads TGTGCCACCAGTGATCCTCACTCCTACGAGCAGTACTTC. Its protein is CATSDPHSYEQYF. The chain combines TRBV24-1 with TRBJ2-7; unclear D gene. Trimming took off 3 bases at V and 0 bases at J, with 5 bases between the two ends. The germline V gene has CDR1 KGHDR and CDR2 SFDVKD. The CDR3 covers 13 residues.

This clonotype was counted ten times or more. This chain's CDR3 is CASSLSFSGSSYNEQFF. The CDR3 DNA sequence: TGTGCCAGCAGCTTATCCTTCTCCGGTTCATCCTACAATGAGCAGTTCTTC. The V and J genes are TRBV7-2 and TRBJ2-1; D unclear. This CDR3 is built from 17 residues. Trimming took off 2 bases at V and 1 base at J, with 15 bases between the two ends. Germline CDR1 reads SGHTA; CDR2 reads FQGNSA.

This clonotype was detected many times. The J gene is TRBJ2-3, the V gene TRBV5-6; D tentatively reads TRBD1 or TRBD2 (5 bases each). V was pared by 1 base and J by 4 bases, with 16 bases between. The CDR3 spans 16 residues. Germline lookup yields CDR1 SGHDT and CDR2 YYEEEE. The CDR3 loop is CASSLSRGVSADTQYF. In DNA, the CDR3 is TGTGCCAGCAGCTTGTCCCGGGGCGTTAGCGCAGATACGCAGTATTTT.

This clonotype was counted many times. The CDR3 coding sequence is TGCGCCAGCAGCCCTCAGCCCTCCACAAGCGCCTCCTACAATGAGCAGTTCTTC. This codes for CASSPQPSTSASYNEQFF. The chain is built from TRBV4-3 and TRBJ2-1; D remains ambiguous. Trimming removed 4 bases from V and 0 bases from J, with 19 bases in between. Looked up from germline, CDR1 is LGHNA and CDR2 is YSLEER. This CDR3 has 18 amino acids.

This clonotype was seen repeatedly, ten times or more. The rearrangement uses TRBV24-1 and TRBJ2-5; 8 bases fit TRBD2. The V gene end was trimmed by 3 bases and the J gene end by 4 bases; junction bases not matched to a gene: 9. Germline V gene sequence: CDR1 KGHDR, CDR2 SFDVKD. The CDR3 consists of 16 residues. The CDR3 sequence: CATSDDGIAGRETQYF. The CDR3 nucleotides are TGTGCCACCAGTGATGACGGGATAGCGGGGAGAGAGACCCAGTACTTC.

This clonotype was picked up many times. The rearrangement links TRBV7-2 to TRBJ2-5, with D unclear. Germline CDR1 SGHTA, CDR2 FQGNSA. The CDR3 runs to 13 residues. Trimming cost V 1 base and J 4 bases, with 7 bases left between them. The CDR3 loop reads CASSLGRGETQYF. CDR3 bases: TGTGCCAGCAGCTTAGGACGAGGAGAGACCCAGTACTTC.

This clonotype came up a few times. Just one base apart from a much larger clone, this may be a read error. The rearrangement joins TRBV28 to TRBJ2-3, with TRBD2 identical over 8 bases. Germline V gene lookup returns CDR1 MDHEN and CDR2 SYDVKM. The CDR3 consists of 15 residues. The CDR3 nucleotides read TGTGTCAGCACAGAATCCGGGACTAGATCAGATACGCAGTATTTT. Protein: CVSTESGTRSDTQYF. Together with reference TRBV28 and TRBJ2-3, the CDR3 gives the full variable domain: DVKVTQSSRYLVKRTGEKVFLECVQDMDHENMFWYRQDPGLGLRLIYFSYDVKMKEKGDIPEGYSVSREKKERFSLILESASTNQTSMYLCVSTESGTRSDTQYFGPGTRLTVL.